What follows are 13 T cell receptor beta chains derived from one specimen sequenced in a study of T-cell memory formation after mild COVID-19. TCRdb fed the 5' RACE reads into MiXCR, producing one record per CDR3 protein. This repertoire shows 200,000 to 250,000 distinct CDR3 sequences, over 7.5% found once; its top ten account for around 3.4%. The sample taken for sequencing was PBMCs or a T cell subset sorted from them (not recorded which). These receptor sequences come from a man aged 18 to 29 who had mild COVID-19 (a few samples of this study predate the infection). Cell type and time point are not known.

J is TRBJ2-6 and V is TRBV5-6; TRBD1 matches 7 bases. J was trimmed by 5 bases and V by 4 bases; bases with no gene match: 6. This CDR3 comprises 15 residues. Germline V gene data show CDR1 as SGHDT and CDR2 as YYEEEE. CDR3 nucleotide sequence: TGTGCCAGCAGCCCCGACAGGGCTCGGGCCAACGTCCTGACTTTC. This gives the protein CASSPDRARANVLTF.

The sample holds a few counts of this clonotype. The V gene is TRBV6-1, the J gene TRBJ2-5; the D is unclear. The CDR3 covers 12 residues. With 0 bases removed from V and 6 bases from J, the gap between germline ends came to 5 bases. From germline, CDR1 is MNHNS and CDR2 SASEGT. The CDR3 DNA reads TGTGCCAGCAGTGAAGCGTTGAAGACCCAGTACTTC. Translation: CASSEALKTQYF.

This clonotype was counted at least ten times. The CDR3 loop reads CASTPYSLGREQYF. DNA for the CDR3: TGCGCCAGCACCCCTTATAGTCTGGGGCGGGAGCAGTATTTT. The chain has TRBV5-1 and TRBJ2-3, with a weak D call TRBD2 (6 bases). The CDR3 consists of 14 residues. Per germline, CDR1 SGHRS and CDR2 YFSETQ. The V end was cut by 6 bases, the J end by 11 bases, with 22 bases between.

J is TRBJ1-1 and V is TRBV19; no clear D gene. Trimming cost V 3 bases and J 10 bases, with 18 bases left between them. The germline V gene encodes CDR1 LNHDA and CDR2 SQIVND (reference sequence). The CDR3 totals 14 residues. The CDR3 nucleotides are TGTGCCAGTAGTATCCACAGTAGGACTCTCGGAGCTTTCTTT. It translates to CASSIHSRTLGAFF.

This clonotype was detected only a few times. V usage is TRBV2 and J usage is TRBJ2-5; no reliable D call. Trimming removed 5 bases from V and 0 bases from J, with 7 bases in between. The CDR3 spans 13 residues. Germline CDR1 reads SNHLY; CDR2 reads FYNNEI. For the CDR3, the DNA is TGTGCCAGCAGTACGACATACCAAGAGACCCAGTACTTC. Translated, it gives CASSTTYQETQYF.

This clonotype was seen only a few times. The rearrangement uses TRBV2 and TRBJ2-5; weak D call: TRBD2 (5 bases). The germline CDR1 and CDR2 sequences are SNHLY and FYNNEI. Trimming removed 8 bases from V and 4 bases from J, with 8 bases in between. This CDR3 is 11 amino acids long. DNA for the CDR3: TGTGCCAGCCGGAGGACAGAGACCCAGTACTTC. Protein: CASRRTETQYF.

This clonotype was picked up a small number of times. The V call is TRBV2, the J call TRBJ2-4, with unresolved D. Deletions cut 8 bases from V and 5 bases from J, with 4 bases between. The CDR3 is made up of 10 amino acids. Per the germline V gene, CDR1 is SNHLY and CDR2 is FYNNEI. CDR3 bases: TGTGCCAGCTTTCAAAACATTCAGTACTTC. This gives the protein CASFQNIQYF.

This chain connects TRBV7-9 to TRBJ2-5, with 7 nucleotides matching TRBD1. The J segment lost 4 bases and the V segment lost 5 bases, leaving 4 bases of the junction unmatched. CDR3 size: 13 residues. Germline lookup yields CDR1 SEHNR and CDR2 FQNEAQ (reference sequence). The CDR3 here is CASSRGQSETQYF. DNA for the CDR3: TGTGCCAGCAGCCGGGGACAGTCAGAGACCCAGTACTTC.

The chain employs TRBV10-2 and TRBJ1-1; no clear D. With 4 bases removed from V and 3 bases from J, the gap between germline ends came to 9 bases. This CDR3 contains 13 residues. CDR1 and CDR2 from the germline V gene are WSHSY and SAAADI. This CDR3 reads CASSALGDTEAFF. CDR3 sequence (DNA): TGCGCCAGCAGTGCTTTAGGAGACACTGAAGCTTTCTTT.

This chain connects TRBV6-4 to TRBJ2-7; tentative D call: TRBD2 (6 bases). Trimming removed 2 bases from V and 3 bases from J, with 8 bases in between. Germline lookup yields CDR1 MRHNA and CDR2 SNTAGT. The CDR3 length is 13 residues. The CDR3 is CASSDPEGYEQYF. The CDR3 nucleotides are TGTGCCAGCAGTGACCCGGAGGGCTACGAGCAGTACTTC.

The CDR3 spells CASSQGAAGDTQYF. The CDR3 DNA follows: TGTGCCAGCAGCCAAGGAGCAGCAGGGGATACGCAGTATTTT. This sequence joins TRBV3-1 and TRBJ2-3; TRBD1 is a possible D gene (5 bases). CDR1 is LGHDT, CDR2 YNNKEL, per germline (reference sequence). There are 14 residues in the CDR3. V was pared by 1 base and J by 6 bases, with 11 bases between.

This clonotype was picked up a small number of times. The genes are TRBV4-2 and TRBJ2-7; unclear D gene. Germline CDR1 is LGHNA and CDR2 is YNFKEQ. This CDR3 has 13 residues. Trimming shortened V by 0 bases and J by 6 bases, and 9 bases separated the two germline ends. The DNA for the CDR3 is TGTGCCAGCAGCCAAGATTCTGGCCGCGAGCAGTACGTC. It specifies CASSQDSGREQYV.

The chain has TRBV24-1 and TRBJ2-5; D might be TRBD1 (6 bases). V was clipped by 3 bases and J by 5 bases, with 15 bases between them. Germline CDR1 and CDR2: KGHDR and SFDVKD. This CDR3 region has 15 residues. CDR3 DNA sequence: TGTGCCACCAGTGATCCCAGGGGCTCTTCGGAGACCCAGTACTTC. This codes for CATSDPRGSSETQYF.